This T cell receptor (beta chain) was observed in a study of control samples from healthy donors and cancer patients. Profiling relied on immunoSEQ multiplex PCR, and the TCRdb table lists in-frame clones only, not all of them. The data show 90,000 to 100,000 clones, with around 80% seen just once and about 10% held by the top ten. Germline lookup yields CDR1 SNHLY and CDR2 FYNNEI. The CDR3 is 12 residues long. V lost 8 bases to trimming and J lost 0 bases, with 8 bases between them. The J gene is TRBJ2-7, the V gene TRBV2; possibly TRBD1 for D (5 bases). Specimen: blood. This TCR derives from a woman between 25 and 40 years old in good health. CDR3 amino acids: CASSTVSYEQYF. CDR3 DNA: TGTGCCAGCTCGACAGTCTCCTACGAGCAGTACTTC.